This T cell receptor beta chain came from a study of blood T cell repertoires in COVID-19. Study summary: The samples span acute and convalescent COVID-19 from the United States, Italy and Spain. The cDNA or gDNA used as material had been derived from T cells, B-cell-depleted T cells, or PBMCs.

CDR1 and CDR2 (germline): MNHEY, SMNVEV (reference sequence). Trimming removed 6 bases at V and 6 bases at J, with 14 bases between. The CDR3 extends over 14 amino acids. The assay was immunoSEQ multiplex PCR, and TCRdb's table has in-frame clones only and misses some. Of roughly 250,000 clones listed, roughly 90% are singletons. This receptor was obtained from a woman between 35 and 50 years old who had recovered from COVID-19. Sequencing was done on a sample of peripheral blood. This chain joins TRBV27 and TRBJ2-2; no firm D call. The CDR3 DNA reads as TGTGCCAGCAGAACATCCCTTTCCTCCGGGGAGCTGTTTTTT. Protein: CASRTSLSSGELFF.